The clone carrying this T cell receptor (beta chain) was found a few times. TCRbeta library preparation incorporated unique molecular identifiers. MiXCR, applied by TCRdb to the PCR reads, yields one record per CDR3 protein. The sample lists approximately 400,000 distinct CDR3 sequences, around 9.9% seen once, with 4.5% to 7% in the top ten. The sample originates from a study of T-cell reconstitution after alpha-beta-depleted transplantation in children. CDR1 is MGHRA and CDR2 is YSYEKL in the germline V gene. The V gene lost 0 bases and the J gene lost 4 bases, with 12 bases spanning the gap. This CDR3 spans 15 amino acids.

This receptor was obtained from a human donor who donated a stem cell graft to a child with acute myeloid leukemia. The sequencing used PBMCs from the stem cell graft donor, collected from the stem cell graft. The chain couples TRBV4-1 to TRBJ1-1; D perhaps matches TRBD1 (6 bases). CDR3 amino acids: CASSQERGEGTEAFF. In DNA form, the CDR3 reads TGCGCCAGCAGCCAAGAAAGGGGGGAAGGCACTGAAGCTTTCTTT.